A selection of T cell receptor beta chains follows, all from one sample in a study of shared T cell receptors in the human thymus. Some clones are missing from TCRdb's copy, which holds only in-frame ones; the method was immunoSEQ multiplex PCR. The sample lists over 650,000 clones; around 87% were seen once. These data also formed part of another study, on human thymus T cells.

The sequenced sample consisted of thymocytes. The source of these receptors is a boy younger than two with a congenital heart defect. The CDR3 runs from the conserved cysteine through the conserved F or W. The order of the fields is D gene, J gene, clone size, V gene, CDR3 DNA, CDR3 protein. A D gene is named only where the DNA matches it firmly. Where a row states a size, it is once, few, many or the class of an expanded clone; other rows omit it.

D gene: -
J gene: TRBJ1-3
clone size: few
V gene: TRBV28
CDR3 DNA: TGTGCCAGCAGTTTATGCCCGCGGCCCGACCCTCGCGATGGAAACACCATATATTTT
CDR3 protein: CASSLCPRPDPRDGNTIYF

D gene: TRBD2
J gene: TRBJ2-3
clone size: -
V gene: TRBV14
CDR3 DNA: TGTGCCAGCAGCCGCCGCCCAGGGGGGACTAGCGTTGGTACGCAGTATTTT
CDR3 protein: CASSRRPGGTSVGTQYF

D gene: TRBD2
J gene: TRBJ2-1
clone size: -
V gene: TRBV9
CDR3 DNA: TGTGCCAGCAGCGTAGGTGGTAGCGGGGCGGTCAATGAGCAGTTCTTC
CDR3 protein: CASSVGGSGAVNEQFF

D gene: TRBD1
J gene: TRBJ2-7
clone size: -
V gene: TRBV4-3
CDR3 DNA: TGCGCCAGCAGCCACTCCCGACAGGGATCCTACGAGCAGTACTTC
CDR3 protein: CASSHSRQGSYEQYF

D gene: TRBD2
J gene: TRBJ2-5
clone size: -
V gene: TRBV28
CDR3 DNA: TGTGCCAGCAGCCGGGGACTAGCGGGAAAAGAGACCCAGTACTTC
CDR3 protein: CASSRGLAGKETQYF

D gene: TRBD1
J gene: TRBJ2-7
clone size: -
V gene: TRBV13
CDR3 DNA: TGTGCCAGCAGCTCTGACAGGGGTCGGACTTACGAGCAGTACTTC
CDR3 protein: CASSSDRGRTYEQYF

D gene: -
J gene: TRBJ1-5
clone size: -
V gene: TRBV27
CDR3 DNA: TGTGCCAGCAGTTTTGACTTGGGTCAGCCCCAGCATTTT
CDR3 protein: CASSFDLGQPQHF

D gene: TRBD2
J gene: TRBJ2-1
clone size: -
V gene: TRBV5-1
CDR3 DNA: TGCGCCAGCGGTAGCGGGAGAGGGGATGAGCAGTTCTTC
CDR3 protein: CASGSGRGDEQFF

D gene: -
J gene: TRBJ1-2
clone size: -
V gene: TRBV27
CDR3 DNA: TGTGCCAGCAGTTCTCCAGGGCGGAATGGCTACACCTTC
CDR3 protein: CASSSPGRNGYTF

D gene: TRBD1
J gene: TRBJ2-7
clone size: -
V gene: TRBV27
CDR3 DNA: TGTGCCAGCAGTTTGGGGACAGGGGCTGGTGGGCAGTACTTC
CDR3 protein: CASSLGTGAGGQYF

D gene: -
J gene: TRBJ1-5
clone size: -
V gene: TRBV7-4
CDR3 DNA: TGTGCCAGCAGCTTAGGGCGGGGGGAAGCCCCTAATCAGCCCCAGCATTTT
CDR3 protein: CASSLGRGEAPNQPQHF

D gene: TRBD1
J gene: TRBJ2-1
clone size: -
V gene: TRBV4-3
CDR3 DNA: TGCGCCAGCAGCCAAGAAGAGTCGGGACAGGGTTTCGATGAGCAGTTCTTC
CDR3 protein: CASSQEESGQGFDEQFF

D gene: -
J gene: TRBJ2-2
clone size: once
V gene: TRBV9
CDR3 DNA: TGTGCCAGCAGCGGAAGGGCAGGGGGGCTGCATACCGGGGAGCTGTTTTTT
CDR3 protein: CASSGRAGGLHTGELFF

D gene: TRBD1
J gene: TRBJ1-2
clone size: -
V gene: TRBV5-1
CDR3 DNA: TGCGCCAGCAGCTTGGCCGGTAAAGACAGGGCGGGATACTATGGCTACACCTTC
CDR3 protein: CASSLAGKDRAGYYGYTF

D gene: TRBD1
J gene: TRBJ2-7
clone size: once
V gene: TRBV5-6
CDR3 DNA: TGTGCCAGCAGCAGAGACAGGGAAAACGGTTACGAGCAGTACTTC
CDR3 protein: CASSRDRENGYEQYF

D gene: TRBD2
J gene: TRBJ2-5
clone size: -
V gene: TRBV7-2
CDR3 DNA: TGTGCCAGCAGCTTAGTTTTAGCGGGGGGGCGAGAGACCCAGTACTTC
CDR3 protein: CASSLVLAGGRETQYF

D gene: -
J gene: TRBJ2-1
clone size: -
V gene: TRBV10-3
CDR3 DNA: TGTGCCATTAATTTTAGCGGCAATGAGCAGTTCTTC
CDR3 protein: CAINFSGNEQFF

D gene: -
J gene: TRBJ2-5
clone size: -
V gene: TRBV5-1
CDR3 DNA: TGCGCCAGCAGCCCCTGTGTAGGGGGGGCAGGGAAGACCCAGTACTTC
CDR3 protein: CASSPCVGGAGKTQYF

D gene: TRBD1
J gene: TRBJ1-5
clone size: -
V gene: TRBV28
CDR3 DNA: TGTGCCAGCAGTTTGGCCTCCGGGACAGATTATAGCAATCAGCCCCAGCATTTT
CDR3 protein: CASSLASGTDYSNQPQHF

D gene: -
J gene: TRBJ1-1
clone size: once
V gene: TRBV5-1
CDR3 DNA: TGCGCCAGCAGCTCTGGGAGGGGTGAAGCTTTCTTT
CDR3 protein: CASSSGRGEAFF

D gene: -
J gene: TRBJ1-2
clone size: -
V gene: TRBV18
CDR3 DNA: TGTGCCAGCTCACCAGCCTTAAGGGAGGTGCCGAGCTATGGCTACACCTTC
CDR3 protein: CASSPALREVPSYGYTF

D gene: TRBD2
J gene: TRBJ2-7
clone size: -
V gene: TRBV18
CDR3 DNA: TGTGCCAGCTCACGGACTAGCGGGAGGGCCTACGAGCAGTACTTC
CDR3 protein: CASSRTSGRAYEQYF

D gene: -
J gene: TRBJ1-2
clone size: -
V gene: TRBV18
CDR3 DNA: TGTGCCAGCTCACGGGGGGACGTAAATGGCTACACCTTC
CDR3 protein: CASSRGDVNGYTF

D gene: TRBD1
J gene: TRBJ1-5
clone size: -
V gene: TRBV12-5
CDR3 DNA: TGTGCTAGTGGGACAGGGGACAATCAGCCCCAGCATTTT
CDR3 protein: CASGTGDNQPQHF

D gene: -
J gene: TRBJ2-7
clone size: few
V gene: TRBV6-1
CDR3 DNA: TGTGCCAGCAGTGAATCCGGGGGGCGATCCTACGAGCAGTACTTC
CDR3 protein: CASSESGGRSYEQYF

D gene: TRBD1
J gene: TRBJ2-1
clone size: -
V gene: TRBV28
CDR3 DNA: TGTGCCAGCAGTTTGTCCGCTAACAGGGGGCCCTGGGAGAGCTCCTACAATGAGCAGTTCTTC
CDR3 protein: CASSLSANRGPWESSYNEQFF

D gene: -
J gene: TRBJ1-4
clone size: -
V gene: TRBV2
CDR3 DNA: TGTGCCAGCCGGCCGAGGATACCAACTAATGAAAAACTGTTTTTT
CDR3 protein: CASRPRIPTNEKLFF

D gene: -
J gene: TRBJ2-1
clone size: -
V gene: TRBV2
CDR3 DNA: TGTGCCAGCAGTGAACACGGGAGCTCCTACAATGAGCAGTTCTTC
CDR3 protein: CASSEHGSSYNEQFF

D gene: -
J gene: TRBJ1-2
clone size: -
V gene: TRBV28
CDR3 DNA: TGTGCCAGCACTTACAGGGTAACGAATGGCTACACCTTC
CDR3 protein: CASTYRVTNGYTF

D gene: -
J gene: TRBJ2-6
clone size: -
V gene: TRBV2
CDR3 DNA: TGTGCCAGCAGTGAATGGCGACAGAGAACTGATATCGAGGCCAACGTCCTGACTTTC
CDR3 protein: CASSEWRQRTDIEANVLTF

D gene: TRBD1
J gene: TRBJ1-6
clone size: -
V gene: TRBV7-2
CDR3 DNA: TGTGCCAGCAGGGGGACAGGGGGGTCCTATAATTCACCCCTCCACTTT
CDR3 protein: CASRGTGGSYNSPLHF

D gene: -
J gene: TRBJ2-7
clone size: -
V gene: TRBV5-8
CDR3 DNA: TGTGCCAGCCGAGGATACGAGCAGTACTTC
CDR3 protein: CASRGYEQYF

D gene: -
J gene: TRBJ1-5
clone size: -
V gene: TRBV28
CDR3 DNA: TGTGCCAGCAGTTTTCCCGGGGAAGATAGCAATCAGCCCCAGCATTTT
CDR3 protein: CASSFPGEDSNQPQHF

D gene: -
J gene: TRBJ2-7
clone size: -
V gene: TRBV5-5
CDR3 DNA: TGTGCCAGCAACACAATGACAGGACCCAGCTCCTACGAGCAGTACTTC
CDR3 protein: CASNTMTGPSSYEQYF

D gene: TRBD1
J gene: TRBJ2-7
clone size: -
V gene: TRBV27
CDR3 DNA: TGTGCCAGCAGTTTACTATCCCGACAGGGGACAAACTACGAGCAGTACTTC
CDR3 protein: CASSLLSRQGTNYEQYF

D gene: TRBD1
J gene: TRBJ2-7
clone size: -
V gene: TRBV28
CDR3 DNA: TGTGCCAGCAAATATACAGGGACAGGGTACGGCGAGCAGTACTTC
CDR3 protein: CASKYTGTGYGEQYF

D gene: -
J gene: TRBJ1-5
clone size: -
V gene: TRBV28
CDR3 DNA: TGTGCCAGCAGTTTGGAGTGGCCTTCTAATCAGCCCCAGCATTTT
CDR3 protein: CASSLEWPSNQPQHF

D gene: TRBD1
J gene: TRBJ1-5
clone size: -
V gene: TRBV13
CDR3 DNA: TGTGCCAGCAGCTTTGGGTTCCACAGGGGGCGTCAGCCCCAGCATTTT
CDR3 protein: CASSFGFHRGRQPQHF

D gene: TRBD1
J gene: TRBJ2-1
clone size: -
V gene: TRBV9
CDR3 DNA: TGTGCCAGCAGCGGGGGACAGGGGAAGAGGAATGAGCAGTTCTTC
CDR3 protein: CASSGGQGKRNEQFF